Listed here are 7 T cell receptor beta chains from one sample, sequenced in a study of blood T cell repertoires in COVID-19. Here immunoSEQ multiplex PCR was the method, and the copy in TCRdb shows in-frame clones only, minus some. The table has 170,000 or so clones, around 83% seen once; the top ten hold around 7.3%. Material for sequencing was peripheral blood. Receptor source: a woman in her seventies with COVID-19, enrolled during active disease.

The rearrangement links TRBV18 to TRBJ2-3; D perhaps matches TRBD2 (6 bases). Trimming removed 8 bases at V and 2 bases at J, with 20 bases between. The CDR3 runs to 16 residues. From germline, CDR1 is KGHSH and CDR2 LQKENI. The CDR3 loop reads CASPPPGRDPTDTQYF. The CDR3 coding sequence is TGTGCCAGCCCCCCCCCGGGGCGGGACCCCACAGATACGCAGTATTTT.

This rearrangement joins TRBV7-2 to TRBJ2-6, with 10 bases aligning to TRBD1. This CDR3 region has 18 residues. Unmatched junction bases numbered 8, after V lost 4 bases and J lost 2 bases. In germline, CDR1 is SGHTA, CDR2 FQGNSA. In DNA, the CDR3 is TGTGCCAGCAGCTCGATGGACAGGGGGATGGCTGGGGCCAACGTCCTGACTTTC. Its translation: CASSSMDRGMAGANVLTF.

The rearrangement links TRBV28 to TRBJ2-1; 7 bases match TRBD1. V lost 2 bases, J lost 5 bases, and 15 bases stayed unmatched. Germline CDR1 and CDR2: MDHEN and SYDVKM. This CDR3 has 18 amino acids. CDR3 residues: CASSLPPGPETGNNEQFF. CDR3 nucleotides: TGTGCCAGCAGTTTACCTCCCGGACCGGAGACAGGGAACAATGAGCAGTTCTTC.

There are a few counts of this clone. The chain employs TRBV4-1 and TRBJ2-7; TRBD1 is a possible D gene (5 bases). V gave up 4 bases and J gave up 0 bases, with 13 bases separating them. Germline values: CDR1 MGHRA, CDR2 YSYEKL. The CDR3 consists of 15 residues. CDR3 sequence reads: CASSRNRFSSYEQYF. The CDR3 DNA is TGCGCCAGCAGCCGTAACAGGTTCAGCTCCTACGAGCAGTACTTC.

The rearrangement uses TRBV4-2 and TRBJ2-3, with D tentatively TRBD2 (6 bases). Trimming removed 3 bases at V and 3 bases at J, with 16 bases between. The CDR3 is 16 amino acids. Germline CDR1 is LGHNA and CDR2 is YNFKEQ. CDR3 region: CASSQVVRGMTDTQYF. For the CDR3, the DNA is TGTGCCAGCAGCCAGGTGGTCCGGGGGATGACAGATACGCAGTATTTT.

V gene TRBV11-2 combines with J gene TRBJ2-7; no definite D call. CDR3 length equals 13 residues. Germline lookup yields CDR1 SGHAT and CDR2 FQNNGV. V shed 2 bases and J shed 3 bases, with 8 bases lying between them. The CDR3 region is CASSLFINYEQYF. The DNA of the CDR3 is TGTGCCAGCAGCTTATTTATTAACTACGAGCAGTACTTC.

The V gene is TRBV9, the J gene TRBJ2-5; 8 bases map to TRBD1. The CDR3 totals 15 residues. The V gene end was trimmed by 2 bases and the J gene end by 1 base; junction bases not matched to a gene: 4. The germline V gene has CDR1 SGDLS and CDR2 YYNGEE. CDR3 residues: CASSVSTGAQETQYF. DNA for the CDR3: TGTGCCAGCAGCGTTTCGACAGGGGCCCAAGAGACCCAGTACTTC.